These 6 T cell receptor beta chains were sequenced from one sample in a study of T-cell memory formation after mild COVID-19. In TCRdb, the 5' RACE reads were re-called with MiXCR into one record per CDR3 protein. Seen here are 430,000 or so distinct CDR3 sequences, approximately 25% observed once, and the top ten hold around 12%. The sequenced sample was PBMCs or a T cell subset sorted from them (not recorded which). These receptors were taken from an adult woman who had mild COVID-19 (a few samples of this study predate the infection). Cell type and time point are not known.

This clonotype appeared a few times. The chain uses TRBV20-1 and TRBJ1-5; no reliable D call. Germline CDR1 reads DFQATT; CDR2 reads SNEGSKA (reference sequence). CDR3 length: 13 residues. Trimming pared 0 bases from V and 2 bases from J, leaving 5 bases between. CDR3 sequence (DNA): TGCAGTGCTAGAGATGGGGGCAATCAGCCCCAGCATTTT. Amino acids: CSARDGGNQPQHF.

This sequence joins TRBV6-1 and TRBJ2-1, with D tentatively TRBD2 (6 bases). The CDR3 extends over 16 amino acids. The germline gives CDR1 MNHNS, CDR2 SASEGT. V lost 5 bases, J lost 0 bases, and 14 bases lay in between. The CDR3 loop reads CASSSPAGLSYNEQFF. CDR3 DNA: TGTGCCAGCAGTAGCCCAGCGGGCCTCTCCTACAATGAGCAGTTCTTC.

The chain uses TRBV7-2 and TRBJ1-5; unclear D gene. Germline V gene sequence: CDR1 SGHTA, CDR2 FQGNSA. The CDR3 length is 13 residues. Trimming left V 1 base short and J 3 bases short, with 4 bases between. Written as DNA, the CDR3 is TGTGCCAGCAGCTTAGACTTCAATCAGCCCCAGCATTTT. Translation gives CASSLDFNQPQHF.

This chain joins TRBV20-1 and TRBJ2-1; 8 nucleotides agree with TRBD2. Trimming took 7 bases from V and 6 from J; bases not matched to a gene: 11. CDR1 is DFQATT, CDR2 SNEGSKA, per germline (reference sequence). The CDR3 has 14 residues. CDR3 coding DNA: TGCAGTGTCATGACGGGACTAGTAGGCAATGAGCAGTTCTTC. Residues: CSVMTGLVGNEQFF.

The chain is built from TRBV27 and TRBJ1-5; no clear D. V was pared by 0 bases and J by 3 bases, with 9 bases between. This CDR3 comprises 15 residues. Looked up from germline, CDR1 is MNHEY and CDR2 is SMNVEV (reference sequence). The CDR3 DNA follows: TGTGCCAGCAGTTTATCGGAGGGTCCCAATCAGCCCCAGCATTTT. It translates to CASSLSEGPNQPQHF.

The rearrangement joins TRBV18 to TRBJ1-1; tentative D call: TRBD1 (5 bases). The CDR3 contains 13 residues. V lost 5 bases and J lost 6, with 13 bases in between. Germline CDR1 reads KGHSH; CDR2 reads LQKENI. The CDR3 sequence is CASSSRDRPEAFF. The CDR3 nucleotides read TGTGCCAGCTCATCCCGGGACCGGCCTGAAGCTTTCTTT. Combining the CDR3 with reference TRBV18 and TRBJ1-1 gives the whole variable domain NAGVMQNPRHLVRRRGQEARLRCSPMKGHSHVYWYRQLPEEGLKFMVYLQKENIIDESGMPKERFSAEFPKEGPSILRIQQVVRGDSAAYFCASSSRDRPEAFFGQGTRLTVV.